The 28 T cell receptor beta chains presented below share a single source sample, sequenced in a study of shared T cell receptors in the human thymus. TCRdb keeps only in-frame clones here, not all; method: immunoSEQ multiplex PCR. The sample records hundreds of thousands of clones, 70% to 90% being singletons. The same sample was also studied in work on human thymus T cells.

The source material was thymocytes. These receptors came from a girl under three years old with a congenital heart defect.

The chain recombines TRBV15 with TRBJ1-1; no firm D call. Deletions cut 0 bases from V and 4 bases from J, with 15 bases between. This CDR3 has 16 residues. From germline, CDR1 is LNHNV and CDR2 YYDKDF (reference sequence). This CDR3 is CATSRDSPGYGTEAFF. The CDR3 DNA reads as TGTGCCACCAGCAGAGATTCCCCGGGGTACGGCACTGAAGCTTTCTTT.

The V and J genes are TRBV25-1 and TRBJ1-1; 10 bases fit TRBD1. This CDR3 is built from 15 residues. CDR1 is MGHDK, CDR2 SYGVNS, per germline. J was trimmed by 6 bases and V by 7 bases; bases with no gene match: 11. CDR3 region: CASTGLGQGTAEAFF. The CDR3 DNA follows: TGTGCCAGCACCGGACTGGGACAGGGGACCGCTGAAGCTTTCTTT.

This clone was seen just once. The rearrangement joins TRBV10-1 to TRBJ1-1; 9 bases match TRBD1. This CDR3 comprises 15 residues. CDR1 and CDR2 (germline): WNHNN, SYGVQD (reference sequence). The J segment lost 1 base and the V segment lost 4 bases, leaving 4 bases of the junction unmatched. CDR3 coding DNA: TGCGCCAGCAGTGGGAGGACAGGGGAGAACACTGAAGCTTTCTTT. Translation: CASSGRTGENTEAFF.

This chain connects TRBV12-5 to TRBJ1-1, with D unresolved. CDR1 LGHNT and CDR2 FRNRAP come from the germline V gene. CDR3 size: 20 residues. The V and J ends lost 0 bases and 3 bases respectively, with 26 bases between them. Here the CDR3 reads CASGLVLAPVGRGFDTEAFF. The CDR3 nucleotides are TGTGCTAGTGGTTTGGTACTGGCACCAGTTGGCCGGGGATTTGACACTGAAGCTTTCTTT.

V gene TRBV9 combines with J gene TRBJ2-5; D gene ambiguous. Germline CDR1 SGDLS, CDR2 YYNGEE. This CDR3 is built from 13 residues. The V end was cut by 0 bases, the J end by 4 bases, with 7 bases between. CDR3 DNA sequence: TGTGCCAGCAGCGTAGCCGGGTTAGAGACCCAGTACTTC. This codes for CASSVAGLETQYF.

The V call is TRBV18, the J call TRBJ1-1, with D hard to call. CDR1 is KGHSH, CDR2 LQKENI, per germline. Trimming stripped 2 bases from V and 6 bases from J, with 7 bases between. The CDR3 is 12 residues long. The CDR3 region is CASSPNGSEAFF. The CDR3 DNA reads TGTGCCAGCTCACCAAACGGGTCTGAAGCTTTCTTT.

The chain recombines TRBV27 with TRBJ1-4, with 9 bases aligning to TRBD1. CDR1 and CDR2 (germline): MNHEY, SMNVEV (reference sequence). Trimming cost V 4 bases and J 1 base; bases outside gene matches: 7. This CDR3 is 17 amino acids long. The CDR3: CASSYRDRVRTNEKLFF. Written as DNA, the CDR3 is TGTGCCAGCAGTTACCGGGACAGGGTTCGAACTAATGAAAAACTGTTTTTT.

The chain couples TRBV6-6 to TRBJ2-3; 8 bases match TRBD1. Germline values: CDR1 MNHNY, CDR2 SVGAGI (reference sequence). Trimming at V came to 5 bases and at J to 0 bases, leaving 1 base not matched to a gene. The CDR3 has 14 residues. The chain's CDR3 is CASSHRGSTDTQYF. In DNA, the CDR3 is TGTGCCAGCAGTCACAGGGGGAGCACAGATACGCAGTATTTT.

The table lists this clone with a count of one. The CDR3 loop reads CASSPNRDEVCHEQYF. Written as DNA, the CDR3 is TGTGCCAGTAGCCCAAACAGGGATGAAGTGTGTCACGAGCAGTACTTC. J is TRBJ2-7 and V is TRBV19; tentative D call: TRBD1 (6 bases). V was clipped by 6 bases and J by 5 bases, with 23 bases between them. CDR1 LNHDA and CDR2 SQIVND come from the germline V gene (reference sequence). The CDR3 loop spans 16 amino acids.

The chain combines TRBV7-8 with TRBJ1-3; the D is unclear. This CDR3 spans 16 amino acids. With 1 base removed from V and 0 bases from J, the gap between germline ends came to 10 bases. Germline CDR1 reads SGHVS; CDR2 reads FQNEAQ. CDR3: CASSLECLGSGNTIYF. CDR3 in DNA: TGTGCCAGCAGCTTAGAGTGCCTAGGCTCTGGAAACACCATATATTTT.

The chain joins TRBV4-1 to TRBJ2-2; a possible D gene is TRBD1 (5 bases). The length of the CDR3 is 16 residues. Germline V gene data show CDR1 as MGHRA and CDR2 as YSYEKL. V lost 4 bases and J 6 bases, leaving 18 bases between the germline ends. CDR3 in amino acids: CASSLQGAEKAGELFF. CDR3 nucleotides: TGCGCCAGCAGCCTCCAGGGCGCAGAAAAGGCCGGGGAGCTGTTTTTT.

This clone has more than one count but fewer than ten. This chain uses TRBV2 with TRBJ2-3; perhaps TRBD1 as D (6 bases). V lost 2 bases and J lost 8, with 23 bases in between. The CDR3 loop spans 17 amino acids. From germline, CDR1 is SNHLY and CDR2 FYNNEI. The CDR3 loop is CASSEFDRRKGESTQYF. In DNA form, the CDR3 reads TGTGCCAGCAGTGAATTTGACAGGAGAAAGGGAGAATCTACGCAGTATTTT.

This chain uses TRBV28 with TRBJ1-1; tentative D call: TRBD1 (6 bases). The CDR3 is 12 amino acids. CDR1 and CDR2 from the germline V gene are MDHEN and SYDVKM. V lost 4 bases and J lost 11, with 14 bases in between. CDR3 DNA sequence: TGTGCCAGCAGTTACAGGGATTTGAGGGCTTTCTTT. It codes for CASSYRDLRAFF.

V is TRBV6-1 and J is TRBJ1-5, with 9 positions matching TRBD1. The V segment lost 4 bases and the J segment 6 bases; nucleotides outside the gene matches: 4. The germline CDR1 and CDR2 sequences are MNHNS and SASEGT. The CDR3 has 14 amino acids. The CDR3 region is CASSGTGVSQPQHF. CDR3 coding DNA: TGTGCCAGCAGTGGGACAGGGGTAAGTCAGCCCCAGCATTTT.

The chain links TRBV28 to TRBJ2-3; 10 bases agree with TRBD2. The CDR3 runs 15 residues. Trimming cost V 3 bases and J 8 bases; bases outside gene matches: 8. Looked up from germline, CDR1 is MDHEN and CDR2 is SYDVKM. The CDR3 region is CASSFPSGGRSTQYF. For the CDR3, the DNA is TGTGCCAGCAGTTTCCCTAGCGGGGGCAGGTCTACGCAGTATTTT.

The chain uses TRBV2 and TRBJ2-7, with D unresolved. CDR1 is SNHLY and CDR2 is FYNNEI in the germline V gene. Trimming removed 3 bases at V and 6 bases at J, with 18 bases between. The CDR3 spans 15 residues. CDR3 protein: CASSEHLEEDSEQYF. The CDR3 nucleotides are TGTGCCAGCAGTGAGCACCTAGAAGAAGACTCCGAGCAGTACTTC.

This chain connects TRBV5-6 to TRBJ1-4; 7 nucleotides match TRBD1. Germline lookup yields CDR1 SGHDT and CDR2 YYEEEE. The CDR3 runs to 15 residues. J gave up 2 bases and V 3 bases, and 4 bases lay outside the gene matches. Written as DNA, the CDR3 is TGTGCCAGCAGCTCACAGGGGATGACTAATGAAAAACTGTTTTTT. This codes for CASSSQGMTNEKLFF.

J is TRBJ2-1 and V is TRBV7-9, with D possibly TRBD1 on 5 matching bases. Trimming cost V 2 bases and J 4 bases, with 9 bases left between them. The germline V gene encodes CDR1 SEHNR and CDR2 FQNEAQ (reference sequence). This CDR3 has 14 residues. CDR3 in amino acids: CASSLPTEYNEQFF. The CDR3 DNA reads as TGTGCCAGCAGCTTACCGACAGAGTACAATGAGCAGTTCTTC.

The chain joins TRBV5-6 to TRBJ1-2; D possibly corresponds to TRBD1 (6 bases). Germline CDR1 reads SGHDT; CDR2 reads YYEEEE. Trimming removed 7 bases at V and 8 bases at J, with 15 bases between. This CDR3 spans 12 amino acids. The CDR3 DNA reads TGTGCCAGCGAACAGGGAACCGGGGGCTACACCTTC. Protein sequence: CASEQGTGGYTF.

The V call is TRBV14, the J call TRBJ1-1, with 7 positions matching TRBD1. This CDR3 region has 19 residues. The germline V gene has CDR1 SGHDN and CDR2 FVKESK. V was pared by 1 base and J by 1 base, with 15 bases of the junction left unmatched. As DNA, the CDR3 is TGTGCCAGCAGCCAAGTTTCCGCGGACGACGACAGGGAGAACACTGAAGCTTTCTTT. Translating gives CASSQVSADDDRENTEAFF.

CDR3 nucleotides: TGTGCCAGCAGCTTCCGATTAGGACAGGGGCCTGAAGCTTTCTTT. Amino acid sequence: CASSFRLGQGPEAFF. J is TRBJ1-1 and V is TRBV5-4, with 9 bases that match TRBD1. Unmatched junction bases numbered 8, after V lost 2 bases and J lost 6 bases. Germline V lookup: CDR1 SGHNT, CDR2 YYREEE (reference sequence). This CDR3 is built from 15 residues. The variable domain in full, with the rest retrieved from reference TRBV5-4 and TRBJ1-1, is ETGVTQSPTHLIKTRGQQVTLRCSSQSGHNTVSWYQQALGQGPQFIFQYYREEENGRGNFPPRFSGLQFPNYSSELNVNALELDDSALYLCASSFRLGQGPEAFFGQGTRLTVV.

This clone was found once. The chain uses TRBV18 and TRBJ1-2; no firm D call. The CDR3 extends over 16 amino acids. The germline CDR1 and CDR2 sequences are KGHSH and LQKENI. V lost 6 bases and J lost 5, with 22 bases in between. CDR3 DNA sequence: TGTGCCAGCTCCGTAGAGGCGGTGCCCCTTGGGTATGGCTACACCTTC. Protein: CASSVEAVPLGYGYTF.

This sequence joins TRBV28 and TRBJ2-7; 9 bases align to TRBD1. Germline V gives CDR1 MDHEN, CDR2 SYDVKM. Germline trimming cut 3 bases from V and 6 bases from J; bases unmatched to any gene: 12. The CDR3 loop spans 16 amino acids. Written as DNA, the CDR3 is TGTGCCAGCAGTTTCCATCCGGGACAGGGCTGGGGCGAGCAGTACTTC. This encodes CASSFHPGQGWGEQYF.

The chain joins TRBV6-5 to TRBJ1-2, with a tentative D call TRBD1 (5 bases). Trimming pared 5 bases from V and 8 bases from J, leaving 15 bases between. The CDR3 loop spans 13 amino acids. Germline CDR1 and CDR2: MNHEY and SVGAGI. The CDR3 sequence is CASSPGGCQGYTF. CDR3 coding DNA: TGTGCCAGCAGTCCCGGGGGGTGTCAAGGCTACACCTTC.

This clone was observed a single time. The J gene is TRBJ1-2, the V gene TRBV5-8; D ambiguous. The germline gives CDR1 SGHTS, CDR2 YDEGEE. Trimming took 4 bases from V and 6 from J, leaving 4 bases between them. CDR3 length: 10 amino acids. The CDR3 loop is CASSQNGYTF. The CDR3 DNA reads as TGTGCCAGCAGCCAGAATGGCTACACCTTC.

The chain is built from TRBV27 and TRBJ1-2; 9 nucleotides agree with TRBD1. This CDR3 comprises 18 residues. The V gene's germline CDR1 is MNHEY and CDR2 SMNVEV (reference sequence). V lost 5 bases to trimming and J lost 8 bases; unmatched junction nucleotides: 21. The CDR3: CASSLHSPSTGGTWGYTF. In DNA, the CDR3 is TGTGCCAGCAGTCTCCACTCCCCGTCGACAGGGGGGACGTGGGGCTACACCTTC.

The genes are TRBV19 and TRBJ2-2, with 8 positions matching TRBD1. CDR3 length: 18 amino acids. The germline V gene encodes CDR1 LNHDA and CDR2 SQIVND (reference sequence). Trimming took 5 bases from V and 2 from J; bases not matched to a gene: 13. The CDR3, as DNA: TGTGCCAGTAGTGGCTGGACAGGGAGGACGGGAAACACCGGGGAGCTGTTTTTT. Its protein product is CASSGWTGRTGNTGELFF.

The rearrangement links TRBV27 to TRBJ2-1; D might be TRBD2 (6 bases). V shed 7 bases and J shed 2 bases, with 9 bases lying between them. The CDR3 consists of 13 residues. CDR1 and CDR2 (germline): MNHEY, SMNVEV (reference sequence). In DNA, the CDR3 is TGTGCCAGCAAGCGGGTTGCCTACAATGAGCAGTTCTTC. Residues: CASKRVAYNEQFF.